The clone carrying this TCR beta chain was seen more than once but under ten times. Antigen unknown. Trimming took 7 bases from V and 2 from J, leaving 8 bases between them. This CDR3 has 12 residues. These data originate in a study of T-cell reconstitution after alpha-beta-depleted transplantation in children. Study results and caveats: One year after transplant, T-cell counts and diversity came mostly from newly produced T cells. In patients about two months after transplant, alpha-beta T cells reportedly arose from several hundred expanded graft clones.

As it was prepared, the TCRbeta library received unique molecular identifiers. TCRdb itself ran the PCR reads through MiXCR, one entry per CDR3 protein. Of hundreds of thousands of distinct CDR3 sequences listed, 10% to 15% are singletons. The receptor was isolated from a male patient younger than 18 who had a stem cell transplant for acute myeloid leukemia, so the T cells may come from the graft donor. The specimen was PBMCs, mostly from graft donor cells, collected 360 days after TCRalphabeta/CD19-depleted stem cell transplant. The chain couples TRBV12-3 or TRBV12-4 to TRBJ1-1, with D uncertain. In DNA, the CDR3 is TGTGCCAGCAATAAGGTTAACACTGAAGCTTTCTTT. This translates into CASNKVNTEAFF.